This TCR beta chain was obtained from a study of T-cell memory formation after mild COVID-19. V lost 0 bases to trimming and J lost 0 bases; unmatched junction nucleotides: 12. In germline, CDR1 is LGHNA, CDR2 YSLEER. This CDR3 spans 22 amino acids. Via MiXCR, TCRdb re-called the 5' RACE reads, giving one row per CDR3 protein. Among more than 400,000 distinct CDR3 sequences listed, around a sixth were seen once. Concerning this clonotype itself: Its antigen is not identified.

Findings and caveats of the study: For contracting clones, CD4+ ones sat mainly in CM and EM, CD8+ in EMRA.

The receptor's source is an adult woman who had mild COVID-19 (a few samples of this study predate the infection). Cell type and time point are not known. Sample: PBMCs or a T cell subset sorted from them (not recorded which). V and J are TRBV4-3 and TRBJ2-6, with 12 bases fitting TRBD2. The CDR3 sequence is CASSQEPRLGTSGFSGANVLTF. CDR3 bases: TGCGCCAGCAGCCAAGAACCGCGGCTAGGGACTAGCGGGTTCTCTGGGGCCAACGTCCTGACTTTC.